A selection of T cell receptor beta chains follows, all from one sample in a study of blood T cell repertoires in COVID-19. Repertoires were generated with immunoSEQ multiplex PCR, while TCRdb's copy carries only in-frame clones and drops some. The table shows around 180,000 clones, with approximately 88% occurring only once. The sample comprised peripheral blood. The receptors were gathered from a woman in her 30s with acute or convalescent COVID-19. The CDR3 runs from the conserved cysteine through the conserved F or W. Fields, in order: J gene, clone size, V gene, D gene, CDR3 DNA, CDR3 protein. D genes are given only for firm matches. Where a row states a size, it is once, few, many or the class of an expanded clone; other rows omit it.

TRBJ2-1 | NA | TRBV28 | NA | TGTGCCAGCAGCCCCCCCACAGGGTCCAATGAGCAGTTCTTC | CASSPPTGSNEQFF
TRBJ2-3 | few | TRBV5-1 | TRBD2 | TGCGCCAGCAGCGGGAGGGCCCCAGATACGCAGTATTTT | CASSGRAPDTQYF
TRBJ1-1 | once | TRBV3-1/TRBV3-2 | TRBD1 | TGTGCCAGCAGCCAACCCGGACAGGGGAACACTGAAGCTTTCTTT | CASSQPGQGNTEAFF
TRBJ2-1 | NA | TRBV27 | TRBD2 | TGTGCCAGCACCTCGGGGGGTGAGCAGTTCTTC | CASTSGGEQFF
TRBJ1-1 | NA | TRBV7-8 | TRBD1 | TGTGCCAGCAGCCCAGGATGGGGGTCGGGACAGGGGCCAAGCGGGGCTTTCTTT | CASSPGWGSGQGPSGAFF
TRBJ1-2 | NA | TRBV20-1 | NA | TGCAGTGCTAGCCATAACTATGGCTACACCTTC | CSASHNYGYTF
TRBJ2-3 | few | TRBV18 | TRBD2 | TGTGCCAGCTCACCAATTGGGCTAGCGGGAGAAGATACGCAGTATTTT | CASSPIGLAGEDTQYF
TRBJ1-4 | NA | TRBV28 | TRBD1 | TGTGCCAGCAGTAAGGGGGCTAGAGGACTGTTTTTT | CASSKGARGLFF
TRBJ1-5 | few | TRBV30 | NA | TGTGCCTGGAGATCCCCCGGACAGAATCAGCCCCAGCATTTT | CAWRSPGQNQPQHF
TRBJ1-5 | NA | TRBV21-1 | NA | TGTGCCAGCAGCAAAGTGCACCGACAGATTAATCAGCCCCAGCATTTT | CASSKVHRQINQPQHF
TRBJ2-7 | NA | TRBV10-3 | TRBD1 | TGTGCCATCAGTGAAGGGACAGGGGCCTACTACGAGCAGTACTTC | CAISEGTGAYYEQYF
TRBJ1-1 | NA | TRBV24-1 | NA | TGTGCCACCAGCTCAAACTCAGGAGAAGCTTTCTTT | CATSSNSGEAFF
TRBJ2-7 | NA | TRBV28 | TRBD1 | TGTGCCAGCACCAAACCCGGGACAGCCTTCTACGAGCAGTACTTC | CASTKPGTAFYEQYF
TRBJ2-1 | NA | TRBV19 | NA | TGTGCCAGTAGTATAGGGCCAGGGGAGCAGTTCTTC | CASSIGPGEQFF
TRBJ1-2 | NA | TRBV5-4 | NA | TGTGCCAGCAGCTTGTCCGAGGGCGATGGCTACACCTTC | CASSLSEGDGYTF
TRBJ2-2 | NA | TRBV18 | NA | TGTGCCAGCTCACCATTTTCCGGGACAAAGAACACCGGGGAGCTGTTTTTT | CASSPFSGTKNTGELFF
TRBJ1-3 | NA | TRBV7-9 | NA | TGTGCCAGCAGCTCTCCCTCTAACGTACTCTCTGGAAACACCATATATTTT | CASSSPSNVLSGNTIYF
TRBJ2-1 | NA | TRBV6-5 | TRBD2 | TGTGCCAGCAGCCTAAGACTAGCAGGTCAGGGTGAGCAGTTCTTC | CASSLRLAGQGEQFF
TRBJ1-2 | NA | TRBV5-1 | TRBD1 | TGCGCCAGCAGCTCAACAGGGGACTATGGCTACACCTTC | CASSSTGDYGYTF
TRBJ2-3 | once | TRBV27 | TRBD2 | TGTGCCAGCAGTCCCACTAGCGGAGTTACGCAGTATTTT | CASSPTSGVTQYF
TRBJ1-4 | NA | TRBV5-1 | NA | TGCGCCAGCAGCTTGGGGACTGGTAATGAAAAACTGTTTTTT | CASSLGTGNEKLFF
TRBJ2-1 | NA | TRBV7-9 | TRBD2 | TGTGCCAGCAGTCGCCTAGCGGGGTCCTACAATGAGCAGTTCTTC | CASSRLAGSYNEQFF
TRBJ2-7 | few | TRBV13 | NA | TGTGCCAGCAGCTCAGACAGGCGCGAGCAGTACTTC | CASSSDRREQYF
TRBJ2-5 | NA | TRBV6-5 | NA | TGTGCCAGCAGTTATCAAGGGGAAGAGACCCAGTACTTC | CASSYQGEETQYF
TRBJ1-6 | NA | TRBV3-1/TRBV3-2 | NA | TGTGCCAGCAGCCGTTCGGGGTTGGGATCACCCCTCCACTTT | CASSRSGLGSPLHF
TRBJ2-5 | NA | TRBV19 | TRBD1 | TGTGCCAGTAGGAAACAGGGGGTAGGGACCCAGTACTTC | CASRKQGVGTQYF
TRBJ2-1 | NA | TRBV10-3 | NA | TGTGCCATCACCGGACAGCCCTCAAATGAGCAGTTCTTC | CAITGQPSNEQFF
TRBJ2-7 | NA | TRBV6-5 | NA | TGTGCCAGCAGTCGTTCACCGGGACAAAACGAGCAGTACTTC | CASSRSPGQNEQYF
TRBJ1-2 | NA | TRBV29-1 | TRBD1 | TGCAGCGTTGAAGAGGGGACAGAGTGGCCCTATGGCTACACCTTC | CSVEEGTEWPYGYTF
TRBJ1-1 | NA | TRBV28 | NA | TGTGCCAGCATTCCCGCGGCCCGGAACACTGAAGCTTTCTTT | CASIPAARNTEAFF
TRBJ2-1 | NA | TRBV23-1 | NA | TGCGCCAGCAGTCGGCCCGGAGGAGCCTACAATGAGCAGTTCTTC | CASSRPGGAYNEQFF
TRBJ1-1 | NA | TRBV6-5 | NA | TGTGCCAGCCAGGTGGTGGACACTGAAGCTTTCTTT | CASQVVDTEAFF
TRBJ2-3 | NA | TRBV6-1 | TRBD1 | TGTGCCAGCAGTGAAGTCCCGGGACAGCAAATCACAGATACGCAGTATTTT | CASSEVPGQQITDTQYF
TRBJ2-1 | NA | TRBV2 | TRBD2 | TGTGCCAGAAAAAGGCCGGGACTAGGGTTCAATGAGCAGTTCTTC | CARKRPGLGFNEQFF
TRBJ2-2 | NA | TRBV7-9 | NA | TGTGCCAGCAGCCAATCACTACAGGGTGGCGGCGGGGAGCTGTTTTTT | CASSQSLQGGGGELFF
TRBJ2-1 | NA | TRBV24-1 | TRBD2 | TGTGCCACACAGGGACTAGCGGGAGGTACAAGCCACAATGAGCAGTTCTTC | CATQGLAGGTSHNEQFF
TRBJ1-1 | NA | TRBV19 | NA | TGTGCCAGTAGTAATAGTATCCCCAGGCCCCATACGGCTTTCTTT | CASSNSIPRPHTAFF
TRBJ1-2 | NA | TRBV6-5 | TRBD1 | TGTGCCAGCAGTTACCGGGACAGGCAGAATGGCTACACCTTC | CASSYRDRQNGYTF
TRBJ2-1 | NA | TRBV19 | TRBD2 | TGTGCCAGTAGTATCTGGACTAGCGGGGGGAATGAGCAGTTCTTC | CASSIWTSGGNEQFF
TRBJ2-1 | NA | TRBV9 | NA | TGTGCCAGCAGCGTAGAACTGGGGCCACCTACCTACAATGAGCAGTTCTTC | CASSVELGPPTYNEQFF
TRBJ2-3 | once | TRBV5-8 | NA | TGTGCCAGCGGTCAGCGACCGGCCCCTCAAGATACGCAGTATTTT | CASGQRPAPQDTQYF
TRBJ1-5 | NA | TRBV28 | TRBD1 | TGTGCCAGCCTTCAGACAGGGCCTTTACATTTT | CASLQTGPLHF
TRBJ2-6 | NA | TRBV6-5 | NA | TGTGCCAGCAGCCCCCCAGGTGGGGCCAACGTCCTGACTTTC | CASSPPGGANVLTF
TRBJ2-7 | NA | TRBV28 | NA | TGTGCCAGCAGGGGGGGACTGGAAGCCTACGAGCAGTACTTC | CASRGGLEAYEQYF
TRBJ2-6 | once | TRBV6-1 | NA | TGTGCCAGCAAGCGTCCGGGGTTCGGGGCCAACGTCCTGACTTTC | CASKRPGFGANVLTF
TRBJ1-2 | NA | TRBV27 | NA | TGTGCCAGCAGTAGGGAGGGGACCTTC | CASSREGTF
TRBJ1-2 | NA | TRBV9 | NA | TGTGCCAGCAGCGTAGGGGGGCTGGGGATGTATGGCTACACCTTC | CASSVGGLGMYGYTF
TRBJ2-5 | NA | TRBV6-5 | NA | TGTGCCAGCAGAAGGGCGTGGGGAGAAGAGACCCAGTACTTC | CASRRAWGEETQYF
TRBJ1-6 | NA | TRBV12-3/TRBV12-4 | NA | TGTGCCAGCAGTTTTTTCGGAGATTCACCCCTCCACTTT | CASSFFGDSPLHF
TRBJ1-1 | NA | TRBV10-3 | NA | TGTGCCACACAGGATGACACTGAAGCTTTCTTT | CATQDDTEAFF
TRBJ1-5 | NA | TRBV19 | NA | TGTGCCAGTAGTAGTGGCGGGGGGCGCGGTCAGCCCCAGCATTTT | CASSSGGGRGQPQHF
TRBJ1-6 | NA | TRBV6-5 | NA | TGTGCCAGCAGCCCCCGGGGAGTTCATTCACCCCTCCACTTT | CASSPRGVHSPLHF
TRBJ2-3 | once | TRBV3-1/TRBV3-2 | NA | TGTGCCAGCAGGCGCGGATCTAGCACAGATACGCAGTATTTT | CASRRGSSTDTQYF
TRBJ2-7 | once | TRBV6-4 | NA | TGTGCCAACACCCTGACAGGTAACGAGCAGTACTTC | CANTLTGNEQYF
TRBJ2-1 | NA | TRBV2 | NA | TGTGCCAGCAATGAGCAGGGGTTAGATGAGCAGTTCTTC | CASNEQGLDEQFF
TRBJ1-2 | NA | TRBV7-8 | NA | TGTGCCAGCAGCTTAGGGCAGTCTAACTATGGCTACACCTTC | CASSLGQSNYGYTF
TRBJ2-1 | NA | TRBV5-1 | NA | TGCGCCAGCAGCTTCGGCGGCGGGGTCGAGCAGTTCTTC | CASSFGGGVEQFF
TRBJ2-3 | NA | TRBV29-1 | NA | TGCAGCGTAGGACAGCCACCCACAGATACGCAGTATTTT | CSVGQPPTDTQYF
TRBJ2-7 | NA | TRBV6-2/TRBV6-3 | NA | TGTGCCAGCAGTGCCCCGAGCTACGAGCAGTACTTC | CASSAPSYEQYF